Presented here are 7 T cell receptor beta chains from one specimen sequenced in a study of OX40 agonist ivuxolimab in advanced cancers. Sequenced by immunoSEQ multiplex PCR; TCRdb stores in-frame clones only, minus some. The table records around 30,000 clones, almost 80% of them present only once. This material consisted of CD4+ or CD8+ T cells sorted from blood, taken in a trial of the OX40 agonist ivuxolimab. Source of these receptors: an adult with an advanced solid tumor such as melanoma, head and neck, liver or kidney cancer.

This chain uses TRBV4-1 with TRBJ1-4, with a tentative D call TRBD1 (5 bases). From germline, CDR1 is MGHRA and CDR2 YSYEKL. Trimming stripped 3 bases from V and 6 bases from J, with 20 bases between. This CDR3 contains 17 residues. This CDR3 is CASSQSGDLVGDEKLFF. The CDR3 DNA follows: TGCGCCAGCAGCCAGAGCGGGGACCTCGTGGGTGATGAAAAACTGTTTTTT.

The V gene is TRBV30, the J gene TRBJ2-7; 8 nucleotides align to TRBD2. With 0 bases clipped from V and 6 bases from J, the junction kept 7 bases outside the gene matches. CDR3 length: 14 amino acids. Germline CDR1 is GTSNPN and CDR2 is SVGIG (reference sequence). The chain's CDR3 is CAWSVGAGATEQYF. The CDR3 DNA reads as TGTGCCTGGAGTGTAGGAGCGGGGGCAACCGAGCAGTACTTC.

The chain links TRBV6-1 to TRBJ2-1; D tentatively reads TRBD1 or TRBD2 (5 bases each). Germline CDR1 MNHNS, CDR2 SASEGT. The CDR3 has 15 residues. V was shortened by 2 bases and J by 0 bases, with 8 bases between the two germline ends. CDR3 in DNA: TGTGCCAGCAGTGAATTCGGGGCCTCCTACAATGAGCAGTTCTTC. Translation gives CASSEFGASYNEQFF.

This chain uses TRBV27 with TRBJ2-7, with 8 bases fitting TRBD2. The V segment lost 2 bases and the J segment 3 bases; nucleotides outside the gene matches: 6. CDR3 length equals 15 residues. Germline V gives CDR1 MNHEY, CDR2 SMNVEV (reference sequence). The CDR3 DNA reads TGTGCCAGCAGTTTAACGAGCGGGGGAGACTACGAGCAGTACTTC. Amino acid sequence: CASSLTSGGDYEQYF.

The chain is built from TRBV18 and TRBJ2-5, with TRBD1 matching 8 bases. V lost 5 bases, J lost 2 bases, and 1 base stayed unmatched. The CDR3 covers 13 residues. Germline CDR1 and CDR2: KGHSH and LQKENI. The DNA of the CDR3 is TGTGCCAGCTCAGGACAGGGACAAGAGACCCAGTACTTC. Residues: CASSGQGQETQYF. The full variable domain, completed using reference TRBV18 and TRBJ2-5, is NAGVMQNPRHLVRRRGQEARLRCSPMKGHSHVYWYRQLPEEGLKFMVYLQKENIIDESGMPKERFSAEFPKEGPSILRIQQVVRGDSAAYFCASSGQGQETQYFGPGTRLLVL.

This clone was detected a few times. The chain recombines TRBV6-5 with TRBJ2-3; tentative D call: TRBD2 (6 bases). Trimming took 2 bases from V and 6 from J, leaving 15 bases between them. The germline V gene has CDR1 MNHEY and CDR2 SVGAGI. This CDR3 is 15 amino acids long. CDR3 region: CASSYHWGDWDTQYF. CDR3 DNA sequence: TGTGCCAGCAGTTACCATTGGGGGGATTGGGATACGCAGTATTTT.

The J gene is TRBJ1-2, the V gene TRBV7-9, with 9 bases fitting TRBD1. The CDR3 runs 15 residues. Germline CDR1 reads SEHNR; CDR2 reads FQNEAQ (reference sequence). The V and J ends lost 5 bases and 5 bases, in that order; junction bases with no gene match: 9. The CDR3 reads CASSPSGQGAYGYTF. Written as DNA, the CDR3 is TGTGCCAGCAGCCCATCGGGACAGGGAGCTTATGGCTACACCTTC.